This T cell receptor beta chain derives from a study of early T cells in non-severe SARS-CoV-2 infection. This clonotype was observed at least ten times. V lost 2 bases and J 1 base, leaving 16 bases between the germline ends. Germline CDR1 is LGHNA and CDR2 is YSLEER. The CDR3 has 17 amino acids. The library protocol tagged individual cDNA molecules with unique molecular identifiers. TCRdb independently ran MiXCR on the 5' RACE reads; one entry per CDR3 protein. The sample holds some 61,000 distinct CDR3 sequences, 13% seen once. The receptor comes from an adult who was a healthcare worker with PCR-confirmed SARS-CoV-2 infection or an uninfected control (not recorded which). This chain links TRBV4-3 with TRBJ2-3, with D perhaps assigned TRBD1 or TRBD2 (5 bases each). Sequencing was carried out using whole blood. The CDR3 protein is CASSQLFWGLGTDTQYF. CDR3 DNA: TGCGCCAGCAGCCAATTGTTTTGGGGGTTGGGCACAGATACGCAGTATTTT.